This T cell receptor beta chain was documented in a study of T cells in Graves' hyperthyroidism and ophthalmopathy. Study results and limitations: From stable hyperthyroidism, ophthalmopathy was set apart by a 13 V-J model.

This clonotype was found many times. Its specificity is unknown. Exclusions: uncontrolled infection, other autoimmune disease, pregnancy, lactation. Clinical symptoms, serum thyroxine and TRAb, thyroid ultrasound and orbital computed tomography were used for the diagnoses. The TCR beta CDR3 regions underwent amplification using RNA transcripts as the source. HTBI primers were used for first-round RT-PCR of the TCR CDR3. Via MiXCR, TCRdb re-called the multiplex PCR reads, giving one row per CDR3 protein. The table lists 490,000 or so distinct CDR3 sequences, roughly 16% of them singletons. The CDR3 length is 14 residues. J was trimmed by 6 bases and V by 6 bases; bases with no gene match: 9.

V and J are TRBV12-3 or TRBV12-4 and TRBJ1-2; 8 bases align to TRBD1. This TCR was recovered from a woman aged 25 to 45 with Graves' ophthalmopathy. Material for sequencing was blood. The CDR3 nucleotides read TGTGCCAGCAGCATGGACAGGGAACGAAATGGCTACACCTTC. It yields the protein CASSMDRERNGYTF.